A single sample is the source of the 27 T cell receptor beta chains below, sequenced in a study of cytomegalovirus exposure and HLA in healthy donors. Primers: 60 Vbeta forward and 13 Jbeta reverse. Repertoires were generated with immunoSEQ multiplex PCR, while TCRdb's copy carries only in-frame clones and drops some. The data contain under 200,000 clones, roughly 77% of them singletons. The sequenced sample was PBMCs. These receptors were taken from a woman aged 40 to 50 in good health and CMV-seropositive.

V usage is TRBV5-1 and J usage is TRBJ1-2; D is perhaps TRBD1 (5 bases). Trimming cost V 0 bases and J 14 bases, with 17 bases left between them. The CDR3 has 13 residues. The germline CDR1 and CDR2 sequences are SGHRS and YFSETQ. In DNA form, the CDR3 reads TGCGCCAGCAGCTTGGATTATCGGGGGGGTGGTACCTTC. Encoded protein: CASSLDYRGGGTF.

The genes are TRBV25-1 and TRBJ1-1; D is unresolved. V lost 6 bases, J lost 1 base, and 6 bases lay in between. Germline lookup yields CDR1 MGHDK and CDR2 SYGVNS. The CDR3 runs 12 residues. This CDR3 reads CASRSGNTEAFF. For the CDR3, the DNA is TGTGCCAGCAGGTCGGGGAACACTGAAGCTTTCTTT.

This clone has more than one count but fewer than ten. The chain recombines TRBV6-5 with TRBJ2-3; D is perhaps TRBD2 (6 bases). The germline V gene has CDR1 MNHEY and CDR2 SVGAGI. The CDR3 is 13 residues long. V shed 2 bases and J shed 3 bases, with 6 bases lying between them. CDR3 loop: CASSYGRTDTQYF. The CDR3 region has the DNA TGTGCCAGCAGTTACGGGAGGACAGATACGCAGTATTTT.

The CDR3 coding sequence is TGTGCCAGCAGCACTAGCGGGAGCATCCAAGAGACCCAGTACTTC. Translated: CASSTSGSIQETQYF. The chain employs TRBV9 and TRBJ2-5, with 11 positions matching TRBD2. Germline lookup yields CDR1 SGDLS and CDR2 YYNGEE. This CDR3 is 15 amino acids long. With 4 bases clipped from V and 1 base from J, the junction kept 3 bases outside the gene matches.

This chain links TRBV2 with TRBJ1-2, with D perhaps TRBD1 (5 bases). The CDR3 spans 16 residues. Per the germline V gene, CDR1 is SNHLY and CDR2 is FYNNEI. V gave up 7 bases and J gave up 1 base, with 19 bases separating them. The CDR3 loop is CASTNLGGRDNYGYTF. Written as DNA, the CDR3 is TGTGCCAGCACAAATTTGGGGGGGAGGGATAACTATGGCTACACCTTC.

This chain links TRBV18 with TRBJ2-3, with D possibly matching TRBD2 (5 bases). CDR1 is KGHSH, CDR2 LQKENI, per germline. This CDR3 spans 13 amino acids. Trimming took off 3 bases at V and 4 bases at J, with 8 bases between the two ends. CDR3: CASSPRTPDTQYF. CDR3 nucleotides: TGTGCCAGCTCACCGCGGACTCCAGATACGCAGTATTTT.

V usage is TRBV7-7 and J usage is TRBJ2-5, with 7 bases lining up with TRBD1. The CDR3 loop spans 15 amino acids. CDR1 SSHAT and CDR2 FNYEAQ come from the germline V gene (reference sequence). V gave up 1 base and J gave up 6 bases; unmatched junction bases: 8. CDR3 protein: CASSLGGGATQTQYF. CDR3 coding DNA: TGTGCCAGCAGCTTAGGAGGGGGCGCCACTCAGACCCAGTACTTC.

The V and J genes are TRBV10-3 and TRBJ2-3, with TRBD2 identical over 8 bases. CDR1 ENHRY and CDR2 SYGVKD come from the germline V gene. The CDR3 is 15 amino acids. The V segment lost 6 bases and the J segment 4 bases; nucleotides outside the gene matches: 9. The CDR3 is CAIRGGGLASDTQYF. The DNA of the CDR3 is TGTGCCATCAGGGGGGGCGGACTAGCCTCAGATACGCAGTATTTT.

This chain uses TRBV7-2 with TRBJ2-7, with 7 bases matching TRBD1. The CDR3 covers 14 residues. Germline CDR1 reads SGHTA; CDR2 reads FQGNSA. With 5 bases clipped from V and 3 bases from J, the junction kept 7 bases outside the gene matches. The CDR3 nucleotides are TGTGCCAGCAGCGTCCCGGGACAGATCTACGAGCAGTACTTC. Its protein product is CASSVPGQIYEQYF.

The rearrangement uses TRBV4-3 and TRBJ2-1, with TRBD1 matching 11 bases. The V segment lost 4 bases and the J segment 8 bases; nucleotides outside the gene matches: 7. Germline V gene lookup returns CDR1 LGHNA and CDR2 YSLEER. The length of the CDR3 is 15 residues. The CDR3 is CASSLLGTGGDEQFF. DNA for the CDR3: TGCGCCAGCAGCCTACTCGGGACAGGGGGGGATGAGCAGTTCTTC.

V and J are TRBV7-9 and TRBJ2-5, with 12 bases aligning to TRBD2. Germline CDR1 is SEHNR and CDR2 is FQNEAQ (reference sequence). After removal of 5 bases from V and 4 bases from J, the junction contained 5 bases not matched to a gene. The CDR3 runs 15 residues. CDR3 nucleotide sequence: TGTGCCAGCAGCCCTTGGACTAGCGGGGCAGAGACCCAGTACTTC. Its translation is CASSPWTSGAETQYF.

V usage is TRBV9 and J usage is TRBJ2-2; 11 bases line up with TRBD2. The CDR3 covers 16 residues. V gave up 1 base and J gave up 5 bases; unmatched junction bases: 4. Germline CDR1 is SGDLS and CDR2 is YYNGEE. The CDR3 spells CASSVLGTSGTGELFF. In nucleotides, the CDR3 is TGTGCCAGCAGCGTACTCGGGACTAGCGGAACCGGGGAGCTGTTTTTT.

The V gene is TRBV4-1, the J gene TRBJ1-2, with D unclear. This CDR3 has 14 amino acids. The V end lost 0 bases, the J end lost 4 bases, and 9 bases lay between the germline ends. The germline CDR1 and CDR2 sequences are MGHRA and YSYEKL. The CDR3 sequence: CASSQDGSVYGYTF. The CDR3 bases are TGCGCCAGCAGCCAAGATGGCTCTGTCTATGGCTACACCTTC.

This clone was seen a single time. The chain carries TRBV1 and TRBJ2-2; the D call TRBD2 from the table was never checked on the DNA. TRBV1 is shown as a pseudogene. There are 15 residues in the CDR3. CDR3 sequence (DNA): TGCACCCGGAGGCGGGAGGCGCCGAACACCGGGGAGCTGTTTTTT. Amino acid sequence: CTRRREAPNTGELFF.

This clone occurred once. V is TRBV2 and J is TRBJ2-5; D is unclear. The germline gives CDR1 SNHLY, CDR2 FYNNEI. This CDR3 has 12 amino acids. V lost 3 bases, J lost 4 bases, and 6 bases lay in between. CDR3 nucleotides: TGTGCCAGCAGTGAGGAGCGAGAGACCCAGTACTTC. Translating gives CASSEERETQYF.

The chain employs TRBV30 and TRBJ1-2; D unclear. V lost 1 base and J 6 bases, leaving 6 bases between the germline ends. Germline V lookup: CDR1 GTSNPN, CDR2 SVGIG (reference sequence). The CDR3 length is 11 residues. The CDR3 here is CAWSARDGYTF. CDR3 DNA: TGTGCCTGGAGTGCGAGGGATGGCTACACCTTC. The whole variable domain, remainder taken from reference TRBV30 and TRBJ1-2, is SQTIHQWPATLVQPVGSPLSLECTVEGTSNPNLYWYRQAAGRGLQLLFYSVGIGQISSEVPQNLSASRPQDRQFILSSKKLLLSDSGFYLCAWSARDGYTFGSGTRLTVV.

Turning to this clone: The sample has other DNA sequences that encode this CDR3 too. The V and J genes are TRBV5-1 and TRBJ1-1; no clear D. The CDR3 length is 14 residues. The germline CDR1 and CDR2 sequences are SGHRS and YFSETQ. The V end lost 0 bases, the J end lost 0 bases, and 6 bases lay between the germline ends. For the CDR3, the DNA is TGCGCCAGCAGCTTGGACGGTTTGAACACTGAAGCTTTCTTT. Its translation: CASSLDGLNTEAFF.

The chain employs TRBV5-1 and TRBJ1-2; TRBD1 matches 7 bases. With V trimmed by 0 bases and J by 3 bases, 8 bases remained unmatched. CDR1 SGHRS and CDR2 YFSETQ come from the germline V gene. The CDR3 totals 16 residues. The CDR3 region has the DNA TGCGCCAGCAGCTTGGCCGACAGGGCCTCGGACTATGGCTACACCTTC. Translated, it gives CASSLADRASDYGYTF.

This clone has more than one count but fewer than ten. The CDR3 here is CASSFSGTRGEQYF. CDR3 nucleotides: TGTGCCAGCAGCTTTAGCGGGACGCGGGGCGAGCAGTACTTC. The chain recombines TRBV7-2 with TRBJ2-7; TRBD2 matches at 8 bases. V lost 3 bases, J lost 6 bases, and 7 bases stayed unmatched. Germline assignment: CDR1 SGHTA and CDR2 FQGNSA. The CDR3 runs to 14 residues.

This chain connects TRBV28 to TRBJ1-3, with unresolved D. Germline-derived CDR1 and CDR2 are MDHEN and SYDVKM. Trimming took 8 bases from V and 0 from J, leaving 5 bases between them. The CDR3 has 12 residues. The CDR3 loop is CASFNSGNTIYF. The CDR3 coding sequence is TGTGCCAGCTTCAACTCTGGAAACACCATATATTTT.

This clone turned up a few times. The CDR3: CASTTGTEVFF. CDR3 DNA sequence: TGTGCCAGCACCACCGGGACAGAGGTGTTCTTC. The chain joins TRBV28 to TRBJ2-1; 7 bases fit TRBD1. This CDR3 region has 11 residues. Germline assignment: CDR1 MDHEN and CDR2 SYDVKM. J was trimmed by 15 bases and V by 7 bases; bases with no gene match: 9. The full variable domain, completed using reference TRBV28 and TRBJ2-1, is DVKVTQSSRYLVKRTGEKVFLECVQDMDHENMFWYRQDPGLGLRLIYFSYDVKMKEKGDIPEGYSVSREKKERFSLILESASTNQTSMYLCASTTGTEVFFGPGTRLTVL.

This chain joins TRBV6-1 and TRBJ2-7; TRBD1 might be the D (6 bases). This CDR3 comprises 13 residues. Germline loops: CDR1 MNHNS, CDR2 SASEGT. The V end was cut by 3 bases, the J end by 3 bases, with 9 bases between. The CDR3 DNA sequence: TGTGCCAGCAGTGAGGGACACCTCTACGAGCAGTACTTC. This sequence encodes CASSEGHLYEQYF.

The gene calls are TRBV29-1 and TRBJ2-7; 8 bases map to TRBD2. Trimming took 5 bases from V and 5 from J; bases not matched to a gene: 5. Germline lookup yields CDR1 SQVTM and CDR2 ANQGSEA. There are 12 residues in the CDR3. Here the CDR3 DNA reads TGCAGCGTTCAGTCGGGAGGGGACGAGCAGTACTTC. Its protein product is CSVQSGGDEQYF.

The J gene is TRBJ2-1, the V gene TRBV7-2; no clear D. CDR1 and CDR2 from the germline V gene are SGHTA and FQGNSA. This CDR3 comprises 15 residues. V lost 5 bases, J lost 0 bases, and 11 bases lay in between. CDR3 amino acids: CASSPSWSSYNEQFF. CDR3 nucleotides: TGTGCCAGCAGCCCGTCTTGGAGCTCCTACAATGAGCAGTTCTTC.

J is TRBJ2-1 and V is TRBV5-1; 10 positions agree with TRBD2. V gave up 2 bases and J gave up 11 bases; unmatched junction bases: 7. Per the germline V gene, CDR1 is SGHRS and CDR2 is YFSETQ. The CDR3 loop spans 14 amino acids. This CDR3 is CASSFGTSEEKQFF. For the CDR3, the DNA is TGCGCCAGCAGCTTCGGGACTAGCGAGGAAAAGCAGTTCTTC.

In DNA, the CDR3 is TGTGCCAGCAGTTATCCGGGACAGGGGAATTACGAGCAGTACTTC. Protein: CASSYPGQGNYEQYF. This chain links TRBV28 with TRBJ2-7, with TRBD1 matching over 10 bases. With 4 bases clipped from V and 4 bases from J, the junction kept 7 bases outside the gene matches. The V gene's germline CDR1 is MDHEN and CDR2 SYDVKM. There are 15 residues in the CDR3.

This clone appeared a few times. The rearrangement uses TRBV5-1 and TRBJ1-4; TRBD1 matches 7 bases. J gave up 0 bases and V 3 bases, and 8 bases lay outside the gene matches. Per the germline V gene, CDR1 is SGHRS and CDR2 is YFSETQ. The CDR3 loop spans 17 amino acids. CDR3 sequence: CASSWGQLPATNEKLFF. The CDR3 DNA reads TGCGCCAGCAGCTGGGGACAGCTCCCCGCAACTAATGAAAAACTGTTTTTT.